This entry features one T cell receptor (beta chain) sequence. No cell sorting was done before RNA was extracted from the tissue. The normal lung tissue was taken more than 3 cm from the tumor edge. This entry comes from a study of tumor and adjacent non-tumor tissue in lung cancer. TCRbeta libraries were built with three rounds of nested PCR, modified from ARM-PCR. Each CDR3 protein is one row after TCRdb ran MiXCR on the multiplex PCR reads. The table lists about 110,000 distinct CDR3 sequences, roughly three fifths of them singletons. V was pared by 5 bases and J by 7 bases, with 12 bases between. The germline V gene has CDR1 LNHDA and CDR2 SQIVND (reference sequence). CDR3 length: 13 residues.

This TCR derives from a man aged 55 to 70 with non-small cell lung cancer. The sequenced sample was distant non-tumor lung tissue. This chain uses TRBV19 with TRBJ1-5; a possible D gene is TRBD1 (5 bases). CDR3 bases: TGTGCCAGTAGTCCGGACATACAGCAGCCCCAGCATTTT. Protein sequence: CASSPDIQQPQHF.